Listed below are T cell receptor beta chains from one sample, sequenced in a study of blood T cell repertoires in COVID-19. Only in-frame clones appear in the TCRdb table, and some are missing; sequencing was by immunoSEQ multiplex PCR. The profile shows 150,000 to 200,000 clones, roughly four fifths of them singletons. Material: peripheral blood. Receptors were obtained from a woman aged 70-85 years with COVID-19, enrolled during active disease. Each CDR3 is given with its conserved first and last residue. The D gene is left open where the match is weak. Some rows have no size entry. The others give once, few or many, or a class for an expanded clone.

.	TRBV6-5	TRBD2	TRBJ2-1	TGTGCCAGCGAGAGGAGCGGGAGTGGGAATGAGCAGTTCTTC	CASERSGSGNEQFF
.	TRBV19	TRBD1	TRBJ1-2	TGTGCCAGTAGTCCAGAACAGGGGGCCCCCTATGGCTACACCTTC	CASSPEQGAPYGYTF
.	TRBV11-1	TRBD1	TRBJ2-5	TGTGCCAGCAGCTCCCCCACAGGGGTCCAAGAGACCCAGTACTTC	CASSSPTGVQETQYF
.	TRBV28	TRBD2	TRBJ2-2	TGTGCCAGCAGTTTTGCTCGGATGGGGGGGACCGGGGAGCTGTTTTTT	CASSFARMGGTGELFF
.	TRBV24-1	.	TRBJ2-5	TGTGCCACCAGTGATTTCGGGTTGGGCCAGTACTTC	CATSDFGLGQYF
.	TRBV6-5	.	TRBJ2-7	TGTGCCAGCAGACGGGACATGAGCTCCTACGAGCAGTACTTC	CASRRDMSSYEQYF
few	TRBV6-6	TRBD2	TRBJ2-3	TGTGCCAGCAGTCACGTCCTAGCGGGACTCACAGATACGCAGTATTTT	CASSHVLAGLTDTQYF
.	TRBV2	.	TRBJ1-5	TGTGCCAGCAGTCCCACAGTTTGGCCCCAGCATTTT	CASSPTVWPQHF
.	TRBV28	TRBD2	TRBJ2-2	TGTGCCACCCCTTCGACTAGCGGGAGCGGGGAGCTGTTTTTT	CATPSTSGSGELFF
.	TRBV30	.	TRBJ1-2	TGTGCCTGGAGACCTAGACAGGAGCCCTATGGCTACACCTTC	CAWRPRQEPYGYTF
.	TRBV5-6	TRBD1	TRBJ1-4	TGTGCCAGCAGCTTCGGGACAGGTAGTAGTGAAAAACTGTTTTTT	CASSFGTGSSEKLFF
.	TRBV7-2	.	TRBJ2-7	TGTGCCAGCAGAAACACAGGGTCTCACGAGCAGTACTTC	CASRNTGSHEQYF
.	TRBV19	TRBD2	TRBJ2-1	TGTGCCAGTAGTATAGCGGGGGGCTCCTACAATGAGCAGTTCTTC	CASSIAGGSYNEQFF
.	TRBV18	TRBD1	TRBJ2-7	TGTGCCAGCTCACCAGTTGGGACAGGGACCTACGAGCAGTACTTC	CASSPVGTGTYEQYF
.	TRBV10-3	.	TRBJ1-3	TGTGCCTCAAAGGACGGGGGCTCTGGAAACACCATATATTTT	CASKDGGSGNTIYF
.	TRBV28	TRBD2	TRBJ2-2	TGTGCCAGCAGTCCCATTCCGGGACTAGCGCCTGGGGCCGGGGAGCTGTTTTTT	CASSPIPGLAPGAGELFF
.	TRBV5-1	.	TRBJ2-7	TGCGCCAGCAGCTTGGGGCAGGAGGCGTACGAGCAGTACTTC	CASSLGQEAYEQYF
.	TRBV11-2	.	TRBJ1-5	TGTGCCAGCAGCTTAGATGGCAGGTCAAATCAGCCCCAGCATTTT	CASSLDGRSNQPQHF
.	TRBV5-1	.	TRBJ2-5	TGCGCCAGCAGCTTGAGCCGGGGTAGGGGGGAGACCCAGTACTTC	CASSLSRGRGETQYF
.	TRBV11-2	.	TRBJ2-3	TGTGCCAGCAGCTTATTCGGTAGCCCTCAAGGCACAGATACGCAGTATTTT	CASSLFGSPQGTDTQYF
many	TRBV7-9	.	TRBJ2-7	TGTGCCAGCAGCTGGAGCGGCGGATCGTCCTACGAGCAGTACTTC	CASSWSGGSSYEQYF
.	TRBV18	TRBD1	TRBJ2-5	TGTGCCAGCTCACCGCGACAGGGATCCCCTTTTGAGTACTTC	CASSPRQGSPFEYF
.	TRBV3-1/TRBV3-2	TRBD2	TRBJ2-7	TGTGCCAGCAGCCAAGGTCTAGCGGGCACTCAGGGGCAGTACTTC	CASSQGLAGTQGQYF
.	TRBV5-4	TRBD2	TRBJ2-1	TGTGCCAGCAGCTGGAGGCGGGAGGGTCCTCACAATGAGCAGTTCTTC	CASSWRREGPHNEQFF
.	TRBV5-1	.	TRBJ2-7	TGCGCCAGCAGCTTGGTGGGGCGGTCTGAGCAGTACTTC	CASSLVGRSEQYF
once	TRBV18	TRBD1	TRBJ2-7	TGTGCCAGCTCACTAGGGACAGGGGACGCCTACGAGCAGTACTTC	CASSLGTGDAYEQYF
.	TRBV28	TRBD1	TRBJ2-7	TGTGCCAGCAGTTCTTCCGACAGGGGGGTTGTCTACGAGCAGTACTTC	CASSSSDRGVVYEQYF